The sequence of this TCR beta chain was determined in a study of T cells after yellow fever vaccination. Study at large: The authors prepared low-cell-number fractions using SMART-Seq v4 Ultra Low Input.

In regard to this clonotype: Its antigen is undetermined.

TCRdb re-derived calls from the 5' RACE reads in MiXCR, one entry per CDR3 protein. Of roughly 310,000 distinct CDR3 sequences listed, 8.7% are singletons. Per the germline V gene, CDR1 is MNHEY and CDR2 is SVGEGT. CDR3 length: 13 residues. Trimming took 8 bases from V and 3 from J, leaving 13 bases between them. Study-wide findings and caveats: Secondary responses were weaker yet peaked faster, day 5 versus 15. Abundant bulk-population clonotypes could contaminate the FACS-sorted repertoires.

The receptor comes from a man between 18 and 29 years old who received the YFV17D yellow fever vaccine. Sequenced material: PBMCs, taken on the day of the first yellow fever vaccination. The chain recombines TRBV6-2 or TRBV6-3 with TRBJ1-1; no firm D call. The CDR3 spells CASGDVGYTEAFF. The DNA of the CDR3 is TGTGCCAGCGGTGACGTAGGGTACACTGAAGCTTTCTTT.